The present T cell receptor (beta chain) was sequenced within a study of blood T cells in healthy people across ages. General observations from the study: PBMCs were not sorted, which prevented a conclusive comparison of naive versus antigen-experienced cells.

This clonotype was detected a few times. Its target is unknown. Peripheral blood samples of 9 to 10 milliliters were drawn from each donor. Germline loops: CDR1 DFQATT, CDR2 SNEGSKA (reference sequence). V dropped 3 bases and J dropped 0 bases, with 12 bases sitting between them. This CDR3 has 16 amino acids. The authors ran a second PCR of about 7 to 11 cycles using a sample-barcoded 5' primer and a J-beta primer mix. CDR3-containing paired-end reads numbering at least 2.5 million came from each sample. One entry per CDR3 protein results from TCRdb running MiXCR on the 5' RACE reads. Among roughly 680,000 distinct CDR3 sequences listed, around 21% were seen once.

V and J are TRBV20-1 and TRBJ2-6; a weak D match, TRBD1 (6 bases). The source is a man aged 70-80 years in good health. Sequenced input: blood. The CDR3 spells CSARDSRNSGANVLTF. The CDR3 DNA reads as TGCAGTGCTAGGGACAGTCGAAACTCTGGGGCCAACGTCCTGACTTTC.